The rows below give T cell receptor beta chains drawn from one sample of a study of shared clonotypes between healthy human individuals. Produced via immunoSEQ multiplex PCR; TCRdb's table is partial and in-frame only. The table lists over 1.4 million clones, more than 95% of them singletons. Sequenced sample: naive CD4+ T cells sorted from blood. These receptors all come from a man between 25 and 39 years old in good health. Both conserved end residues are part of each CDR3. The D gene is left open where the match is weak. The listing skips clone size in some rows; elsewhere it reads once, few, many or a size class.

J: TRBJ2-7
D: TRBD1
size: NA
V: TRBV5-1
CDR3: CASSFDRGGEQYF
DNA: TGCGCCAGCAGCTTTGACAGGGGGGGGGAGCAGTACTTC

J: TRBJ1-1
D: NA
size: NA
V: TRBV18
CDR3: CASSPPNGGRAFF
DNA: TGTGCCAGCTCACCACCAAATGGGGGACGGGCTTTCTTT

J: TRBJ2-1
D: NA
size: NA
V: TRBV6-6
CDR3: CASSVGGPSYNEQFF
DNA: TGTGCCAGCAGTGTCGGCGGGCCCTCCTACAATGAGCAGTTCTTC

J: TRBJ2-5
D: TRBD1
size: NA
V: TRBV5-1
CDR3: CASSSNQQGWETQYF
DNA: TGCGCCAGCAGCTCGAATCAACAGGGGTGGGAGACCCAGTACTTC

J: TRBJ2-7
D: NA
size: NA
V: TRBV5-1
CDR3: CASRNEKGRPYEQYF
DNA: TGCGCCAGCAGAAACGAGAAAGGTAGGCCCTACGAGCAGTACTTC

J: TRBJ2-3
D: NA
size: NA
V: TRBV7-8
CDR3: CASSSSYMGLSSTDTQYF
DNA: TGTGCCAGCAGCTCCAGCTACATGGGACTCTCTAGCACAGATACGCAGTATTTT

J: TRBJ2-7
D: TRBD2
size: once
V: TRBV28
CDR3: CASRRFSSGKWSSYEQYF
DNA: TGTGCCAGCAGACGCTTCTCTAGCGGAAAGTGGAGCTCCTACGAGCAGTACTTC

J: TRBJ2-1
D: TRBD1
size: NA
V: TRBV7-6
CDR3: CASSFLGQNNEQFF
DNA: TGTGCCAGCAGTTTCCTGGGACAGAACAATGAGCAGTTCTTC

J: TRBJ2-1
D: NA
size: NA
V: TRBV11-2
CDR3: CASSLLSTLANEQFF
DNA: TGTGCCAGCAGCTTATTATCAACGCTAGCCAATGAGCAGTTCTTC

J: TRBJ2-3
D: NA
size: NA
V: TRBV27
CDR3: CASSLSGRTDTQYF
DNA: TGTGCCAGCAGTTTATCGGGGCGGACAGATACGCAGTATTTT

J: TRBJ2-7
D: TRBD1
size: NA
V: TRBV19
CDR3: CASSIGQGVSYEQYF
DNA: TGTGCCAGTAGTATCGGACAGGGGGTATCCTACGAGCAGTACTTC

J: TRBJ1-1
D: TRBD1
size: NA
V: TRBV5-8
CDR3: CASSYDRATEAFF
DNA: TGTGCCAGCAGCTATGACAGGGCCACTGAAGCTTTCTTT

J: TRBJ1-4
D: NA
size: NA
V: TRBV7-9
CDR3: CASSLVRGWDEKLFF
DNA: TGTGCCAGCAGCTTAGTGAGAGGGTGGGATGAAAAACTGTTTTTT

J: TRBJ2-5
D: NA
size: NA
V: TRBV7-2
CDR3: CASSLSPQETQYF
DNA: TGTGCCAGCAGCTTAAGCCCCCAAGAGACCCAGTACTTC

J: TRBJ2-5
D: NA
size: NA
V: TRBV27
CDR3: CASSLTNVRGQETQYF
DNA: TGTGCCAGCAGTCTTACCAACGTCAGGGGCCAAGAGACCCAGTACTTC

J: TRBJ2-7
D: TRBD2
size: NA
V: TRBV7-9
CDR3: CASSFGLAGAEEQYF
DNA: TGTGCCAGCAGCTTCGGACTAGCGGGAGCGGAGGAGCAGTACTTC

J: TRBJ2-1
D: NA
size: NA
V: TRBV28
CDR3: CASSFPPESYNEQFF
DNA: TGTGCCAGCAGTTTCCCCCCGGAGTCCTACAATGAGCAGTTCTTC

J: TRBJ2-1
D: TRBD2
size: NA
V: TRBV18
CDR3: CASSPLLAGFRNEQFF
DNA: TGTGCCAGCTCACCATTACTAGCGGGTTTTCGAAATGAGCAGTTCTTC